The 10 T cell receptor beta chains below come from one sample, sequenced in a study of blood T cell repertoires in COVID-19 (dated by TCRdb to about 2020). Preparation of the library involved the immunoSEQ multiplex PCR assay. Drawn from immuneACCESS, this table holds only the in-frame rearrangements with V and J called that TCRdb kept. Clones are partly lost; checked studies trace under half to an unresolved V gene and leave the rest unexplained. The sample table shows roughly 200,000 clones, and more than 70% are seen once. Of the sample, about 3.9% is held by the ten largest clones. Sequencing was performed on peripheral blood. Receptors were obtained from a woman under 40 with acute or convalescent COVID-19.

This rearrangement joins TRBV5-1 to TRBJ2-7, with unresolved D. There are 14 residues in the CDR3. The V end was cut by 0 bases, the J end by 0 bases, with 7 bases between. CDR1 is SGHRS and CDR2 is YFSETQ in the germline V gene. The CDR3 loop is CASSLDGSSYEQYF. The CDR3, as DNA: TGCGCCAGCAGCTTGGATGGTAGCTCCTACGAGCAGTACTTC.

The genes are TRBV5-1 and TRBJ2-3; 9 nucleotides align to TRBD2. The V segment lost 0 bases and the J segment 5 bases; nucleotides outside the gene matches: 7. The CDR3 totals 16 residues. CDR1 SGHRS and CDR2 YFSETQ come from the germline V gene. Here the CDR3 DNA reads TGCGCCAGCAGCTTGGTCGGCGGGAGGGCGGGAGATACGCAGTATTTT. This codes for CASSLVGGRAGDTQYF.

This clone appeared once. The identical CDR3 is also encoded by other nucleotide sequences in the sample. This chain joins TRBV5-1 and TRBJ2-7, with a possible D match to TRBD1 (5 bases). Germline-derived CDR1 and CDR2 are SGHRS and YFSETQ. The V gene lost 0 bases and the J gene lost 4 bases, with 8 bases spanning the gap. The CDR3 is made up of 13 amino acids. The chain's CDR3 is CASSLGGPYEQYF. In DNA, the CDR3 is TGCGCCAGCAGCTTGGGGGGCCCTTACGAGCAGTACTTC.

This chain joins TRBV12-3 or TRBV12-4 and TRBJ2-7, with a weak D call TRBD2 (5 bases). Trimming shortened V by 5 bases and J by 6 bases, and 11 bases separated the two germline ends. This CDR3 comprises 12 residues. CDR3 amino acids: CASSRTASEQYF. CDR3 coding DNA: TGTGCCAGCAGTCGGACTGCGAGCGAGCAGTACTTC.

The chain couples TRBV19 to TRBJ2-3; TRBD1 might be the D (5 bases). CDR3 length equals 15 residues. V was shortened by 5 bases and J by 0 bases, with 12 bases between the two germline ends. CDR1 and CDR2 from the germline V gene are LNHDA and SQIVND (reference sequence). The CDR3 sequence: CASSPRTPSTDTQYF. CDR3 DNA sequence: TGTGCCAGTAGTCCCAGGACACCCAGCACAGATACGCAGTATTTT.

The chain employs TRBV27 and TRBJ2-5, with D unresolved. The germline CDR1 and CDR2 sequences are MNHEY and SMNVEV (reference sequence). V was cut by 7 bases and J by 7 bases, with 10 bases left in between. This CDR3 has 11 amino acids. The CDR3 sequence: CASTHRGTQYF. Written as DNA, the CDR3 is TGTGCCAGCACACACCGCGGGACCCAGTACTTC.

The V and J genes are TRBV4-1 and TRBJ1-2; D call uncertain. This CDR3 comprises 17 residues. Germline V gives CDR1 MGHRA, CDR2 YSYEKL. Trimming took 2 bases from V and 4 from J, leaving 20 bases between them. The chain's CDR3 is CASSQPSEPTRRYGYTF. The CDR3 coding sequence is TGCGCCAGCAGCCAACCCTCCGAGCCCACGAGGCGCTATGGCTACACCTTC.

V gene TRBV6-4 combines with J gene TRBJ2-1; the match to TRBD2 covers 10 bases. Germline assignment: CDR1 MRHNA and CDR2 SNTAGT. This CDR3 spans 14 amino acids. V lost 4 bases and J lost 9; bases outside the gene matches: 6. CDR3 nucleotides: TGTGCCAGCAGTGCCCAGCGGGAGGGCGGTGAGCAGTTCTTC. Translation: CASSAQREGGEQFF.

This CDR3 reads CASSLGPISGNTIYF. The CDR3 bases are TGTGCCAGCAGCTTAGGTCCTATTTCTGGAAACACCATATATTTT. The chain is built from TRBV7-2 and TRBJ1-3; D gene unclear. Trimming cost V 1 base and J 1 base, with 8 bases left between them. CDR1 is SGHTA, CDR2 FQGNSA, per germline. The CDR3 covers 15 residues.

The V gene is TRBV9, the J gene TRBJ2-1; D is possibly TRBD2 (7 bases). Germline lookup yields CDR1 SGDLS and CDR2 YYNGEE. V was shortened by 0 bases and J by 10 bases, with 17 bases between the two germline ends. This CDR3 is built from 15 residues. This chain's CDR3 is CASSVGDWGGGEQFF. CDR3 in DNA: TGTGCCAGCAGCGTAGGAGACTGGGGCGGGGGCGAGCAGTTCTTC. Full variable domain (remainder filled in from reference TRBV9 and TRBJ2-1): DSGVTQTPKHLITATGQRVTLRCSPRSGDLSVYWYQQSLDQGLQFLIQYYNGEERAKGNILERFSAQQFPDLHSELNLSSLELGDSALYFCASSVGDWGGGEQFFGPGTRLTVL.